The 25 T cell receptor beta chains given below trace back to one sample, sequenced in a study of spatial heterogeneity in lung cancer. Study findings and constraints: Higher tumor mutation counts went along with higher counts of expanded intratumoral alpha and beta TCRs.

Documented time point: sample taken at primary tumor resection. TCRdb reprocessed the 5' RACE reads via MiXCR and lists one record per CDR3 protein. The sample has more than 10,000 distinct CDR3 sequences; roughly 5.6% are singletons. Their antigens remain unidentified. Specimen: lung tumor tissue, collected at surgery. These receptors all stem from a male donor with early-stage non-small cell lung cancer.

The sample holds many counts of this clonotype. This beta chain turned up in a library designed for alpha chains; as an off-target read, its abundance says little. The rearrangement uses TRBV6-2 or TRBV6-3 and TRBJ1-4; D is unclear. Germline V gives CDR1 MNHEY, CDR2 SVGEGT. The CDR3 totals 15 residues. Trimming shortened V by 0 bases and J by 8 bases, and 13 bases separated the two germline ends. The CDR3 spells CASSYSKGAGEKLFF. The CDR3 region has the DNA TGTGCCAGCAGTTACTCGAAAGGTGCCGGCGAAAAACTGTTTTTT.

Remarks on this clonotype: This beta chain came through as a stray read in a library set up for alpha chains, and its size says little. J is TRBJ2-7 and V is TRBV7-2, with D perhaps TRBD1 (5 bases). The V end lost 3 bases, the J end lost 3 bases, and 12 bases lay between the germline ends. CDR3 length: 14 amino acids. Germline V lookup: CDR1 SGHTA, CDR2 FQGNSA. CDR3 sequence (DNA): TGTGCCAGCAGCTTTCAGGGTGTGGGCTACGAGCAGTACTTC. Translated: CASSFQGVGYEQYF.

This clonotype is medium-sized by share. Because the library targeted alpha chains, this beta chain is an off-target read whose size means little. The chain links TRBV7-9 to TRBJ1-1; a weak D match, TRBD1 (6 bases). The CDR3 totals 17 residues. V gave up 4 bases and J gave up 0 bases, with 18 bases separating them. The germline V gene has CDR1 SEHNR and CDR2 FQNEAQ (reference sequence). The CDR3 DNA follows: TGTGCCAGCAGCTCCGGACAGACAAGCGTTGTGAACACTGAAGCTTTCTTT. It codes for CASSSGQTSVVNTEAFF.

A few counts support this clonotype. The library was designed around alpha chains, so this beta chain is a stray read whose abundance carries little weight. This sequence joins TRBV28 and TRBJ1-6; no reliable D call. The CDR3 has 13 residues. Germline V gene sequence: CDR1 MDHEN, CDR2 SYDVKM. Trimming shortened V by 11 bases and J by 8 bases, and 16 bases separated the two germline ends. The CDR3 DNA sequence: TGTGCCGCGGGAAGGATCATAGATTCACCCCTCCACTTT. Translated: CAAGRIIDSPLHF.

This clonotype was detected many times. The library was prepared for alpha chains; this beta chain is a stray read, so its frequency means little. V usage is TRBV5-1 and J usage is TRBJ2-5; 8 positions match TRBD1. Germline assignment: CDR1 SGHRS and CDR2 YFSETQ. The CDR3 sequence is 14 residues long. V gave up 0 bases and J gave up 4 bases; unmatched junction bases: 2. The CDR3 here is CASSLADRGETQYF. The CDR3 nucleotides are TGCGCCAGCAGCTTGGCCGACAGGGGAGAGACCCAGTACTTC.

This clonotype came up many times. Since it is a stray read in a library aimed at alpha chains, this beta chain has a size that is not meaningful. This chain links TRBV5-1 with TRBJ2-3; D unclear. Germline loops: CDR1 SGHRS, CDR2 YFSETQ. This CDR3 has 11 amino acids. V was shortened by 5 bases and J by 2 bases, with 3 bases between the two germline ends. CDR3 nucleotides: TGCGCCAGCAGTAACACAGATACGCAGTATTTT. Amino acid sequence: CASSNTDTQYF. The variable domain in full, completed from reference TRBV5-1 and TRBJ2-3, reads KAGVTQTPRYLIKTRGQQVTLSCSPISGHRSVSWYQQTPGQGLQFLFEYFSETQRNKGNFPGRFSGRQFSNSRSEMNVSTLELGDSALYLCASSNTDTQYFGPGTRLTVL.

This clonotype was detected ten times or more. Found in a library prepared for alpha chains, this beta chain is an off-target read, and its abundance has little meaning. V usage is TRBV28 and J usage is TRBJ2-5; no definite D call. V was pared by 2 bases and J by 1 base, with 5 bases between. CDR1 and CDR2 from the germline V gene are MDHEN and SYDVKM. This CDR3 has 13 amino acids. Here the CDR3 DNA reads TGTGCCAGCAGTTTAGCCCGCCAAGAGACCCAGTACTTC. Its protein is CASSLARQETQYF.

A few counts support this clonotype. This beta chain represents an off-target read in a library built for alpha chains; its size is of limited meaning. The V gene is TRBV19, the J gene TRBJ2-5; TRBD1 matches 10 bases. Germline CDR1 reads LNHDA; CDR2 reads SQIVND (reference sequence). J was trimmed by 1 base and V by 3 bases; bases with no gene match: 2. This CDR3 spans 15 amino acids. Here the CDR3 DNA reads TGTGCCAGTAGTATCGGGACAGGGGTCCAAGAGACCCAGTACTTC. Translation gives CASSIGTGVQETQYF.

This clonotype was seen ten or more times. This beta chain slipped into a library made for alpha chains as a stray read, so its size is not meaningful. The J gene is TRBJ2-2, the V gene TRBV7-8; weak D call: TRBD1 (7 bases). The V gene's germline CDR1 is SGHVS and CDR2 FQNEAQ. This CDR3 is 15 amino acids long. V dropped 5 bases and J dropped 1 base, with 11 bases sitting between them. The CDR3 loop is CASSRQGGNTGELFF. In nucleotides, the CDR3 is TGTGCCAGCAGCCGCCAGGGGGGGAACACCGGGGAGCTGTTTTTT. The full variable domain, with the rest looked up from reference TRBV7-8 and TRBJ2-2, is GAGVSQSPRYKVAKRGQDVALRCDPISGHVSLFWYQQALGQGPEFLTYFQNEAQLDKSGLPSDRFFAERPEGSVSTLKIQRTQQEDSAVYLCASSRQGGNTGELFFGEGSRLTVL.

This clonotype was detected many times. In a library made to pick up alpha chains, this beta chain is a stray read with a size that means little. The chain carries TRBV9 and TRBJ2-2, with D uncertain. CDR1 and CDR2 from the germline V gene are SGDLS and YYNGEE. V dropped 0 bases and J dropped 1 base, with 7 bases sitting between them. CDR3 size: 15 residues. In DNA form, the CDR3 reads TGTGCCAGCAGCGTAGGGCAAATGAACACCGGGGAGCTGTTTTTT. Translation: CASSVGQMNTGELFF. The full variable domain, its missing parts supplied by reference TRBV9 and TRBJ2-2, is DSGVTQTPKHLITATGQRVTLRCSPRSGDLSVYWYQQSLDQGLQFLIQYYNGEERAKGNILERFSAQQFPDLHSELNLSSLELGDSALYFCASSVGQMNTGELFFGEGSRLTVL.

This clonotype was recorded at least ten times. Being off target in a library aimed at alpha chains, this beta chain has a size of little meaning. V and J are TRBV28 and TRBJ1-2, with 8 bases aligning to TRBD1. The V gene end was trimmed by 6 bases and the J gene end by 11 bases; junction bases not matched to a gene: 17. Per the germline V gene, CDR1 is MDHEN and CDR2 is SYDVKM. The CDR3 contains 15 residues. DNA of the CDR3: TGTGCCAGCAGGACCGGACAGGGCCATTTCGTAACGTACACCTTC. Translating gives CASRTGQGHFVTYTF.

This clonotype has at least ten counts. The library was built for alpha chains, so this beta chain is an off-target read and its size means little. The V call is TRBV12-3 or TRBV12-4, the J call TRBJ1-4, with TRBD1 as a possible D gene (6 bases). Trimming removed 2 bases at V and 8 bases at J, with 6 bases between. The length of the CDR3 is 12 residues. DNA for the CDR3: TGTGCCAGCAGTTTACAGGGGGAAAAACTGTTTTTT. Protein product: CASSLQGEKLFF.

This clonotype came up many times. This beta chain appears as a stray read in a library generated for alpha chains; its size is not informative. This chain uses TRBV30 with TRBJ2-4, with TRBD1 as a possible D gene (6 bases). CDR3 length: 13 amino acids. Trimming took off 2 bases at V and 3 bases at J, with 8 bases between the two ends. The V gene's germline CDR1 is GTSNPN and CDR2 SVGIG (reference sequence). CDR3 DNA sequence: TGTGCCTGGAGTACAGGGAGCAAAAACATTCAGTACTTC. Its protein is CAWSTGSKNIQYF.

The table lists this clonotype with many counts. Found in a library prepared for alpha chains, this beta chain is an off-target read, and its abundance has little meaning. This rearrangement joins TRBV20-1 to TRBJ1-1; D gene uncertain. The CDR3 contains 14 residues. The germline CDR1 and CDR2 sequences are DFQATT and SNEGSKA (reference sequence). V dropped 0 bases and J dropped 7 bases, with 15 bases sitting between them. This CDR3 is CSARDLVSGVEAFF. The CDR3 nucleotides are TGCAGTGCTAGAGATCTGGTTAGCGGGGTTGAAGCTTTCTTT.

This clonotype was observed at least ten times. This beta chain is an off-target read within a library intended for alpha chains, so its frequency means little. The chain employs TRBV5-1 and TRBJ2-5, with D unresolved. The CDR3 covers 11 residues. CDR1 is SGHRS and CDR2 is YFSETQ in the germline V gene. The ends were cut back, 3 bases at V and 3 bases at J, with 3 bases in the middle. CDR3 region: CASSYKETQYF. DNA for the CDR3: TGCGCCAGCAGCTACAAAGAGACCCAGTACTTC.

This clonotype was counted ten times or more. This beta chain represents an off-target read in a library built for alpha chains; its size is of limited meaning. V is TRBV7-2 and J is TRBJ2-7; D might be TRBD1 (5 bases). Trimming shortened V by 1 base and J by 1 base, and 8 bases separated the two germline ends. CDR1 and CDR2 (germline): SGHTA, FQGNSA. The CDR3 covers 14 residues. The CDR3 loop is CASSLGGMSYEQYF. The CDR3 coding sequence is TGTGCCAGCAGCTTAGGGGGCATGTCCTACGAGCAGTACTTC.

There are a few counts of this clonotype. As an off-target read in a library built for alpha chains, this beta chain has a frequency of little significance. The rearrangement joins TRBV28 to TRBJ1-4; 7 bases line up with TRBD1. The CDR3 spans 13 residues. The V and J ends lost 5 bases and 8 bases, in that order; junction bases with no gene match: 5. Germline V CDR1 and CDR2: MDHEN, SYDVKM. The CDR3 DNA follows: TGTGCCAGCAGTCTAGGGACAGCGGAAAAACTGTTTTTT. Its translation is CASSLGTAEKLFF.

Within the sample, this clonotype is medium-sized. This beta chain represents an off-target read in a library built for alpha chains; its size is of limited meaning. This chain joins TRBV4-2 and TRBJ1-4; 11 nucleotides match TRBD1. Germline V gives CDR1 LGHNA, CDR2 YNFKEQ. The CDR3 has 19 amino acids. Trimming removed 0 bases from V and 10 bases from J; junction bases left unmatched: 16. The CDR3 protein is CASSQDIRSNVGQGAKLFF. The CDR3 DNA sequence: TGTGCCAGCAGCCAAGATATAAGGTCGAACGTCGGACAGGGGGCAAAACTGTTTTTT.

Concerning this clonotype itself: A library made for alpha chains picked up this beta chain off target, so its size means little. The CDR3 nucleotides read TGTGCCAGCAGCCCACTCGCGGGGAGCACAGATACGCAGTATTTT. It is translated as CASSPLAGSTDTQYF. The chain uses TRBV7-9 and TRBJ2-3, with D possibly being TRBD2 (6 bases). CDR3 length equals 15 residues. Germline CDR1 reads SEHNR; CDR2 reads FQNEAQ (reference sequence). With 5 bases removed from V and 0 bases from J, the gap between germline ends came to 12 bases.

This clonotype was detected ten times or more. This beta chain came through as a stray read in a library set up for alpha chains, and its size says little. The genes are TRBV7-8 and TRBJ2-4, with D possibly being TRBD1 (5 bases). This CDR3 comprises 15 residues. CDR1 is SGHVS and CDR2 is FQNEAQ in the germline V gene. Trimming took 2 bases from V and 4 from J, leaving 12 bases between them. CDR3 DNA: TGTGCCAGCAGCTTACAGGGCGCCCTAAAAAACATTCAGTACTTC. This encodes CASSLQGALKNIQYF. Using reference TRBV7-8 and TRBJ2-4 for the parts outside the CDR3, the full variable domain is GAGVSQSPRYKVAKRGQDVALRCDPISGHVSLFWYQQALGQGPEFLTYFQNEAQLDKSGLPSDRFFAERPEGSVSTLKIQRTQQEDSAVYLCASSLQGALKNIQYFGAGTRLSVL.

Of note for this clonotype: Because the library targeted alpha chains, this beta chain is an off-target read whose size means little. The chain couples TRBV11-2 to TRBJ2-1; D possibly corresponds to TRBD2 (5 bases). Germline V lookup: CDR1 SGHAT, CDR2 FQNNGV. The V end was cut by 3 bases, the J end by 10 bases, with 22 bases between. The length of the CDR3 is 16 residues. The chain's CDR3 is CASSFGPGEGSREQFF. CDR3 coding DNA: TGTGCCAGCAGCTTCGGCCCAGGAGAAGGGAGCAGAGAGCAGTTCTTC.

This clonotype was seen ten or more times. This beta chain is an unintended read in a library built for alpha chains; its size means little. The chain carries TRBV6-2 or TRBV6-3 and TRBJ1-1, with 10 nucleotides matching TRBD1. Germline CDR1 reads MNHEY; CDR2 reads SVGEGT. This CDR3 region has 14 residues. After removal of 1 base from V and 10 bases from J, the junction contained 6 bases not matched to a gene. This CDR3 reads CASSYYAGDRGAFF. In nucleotides, the CDR3 is TGTGCCAGCAGTTACTACGCCGGGGACAGGGGAGCTTTCTTT.

Note on this clonotype: This beta chain is a stray read from a library made for alpha chains; its abundance is not meaningful. The genes are TRBV7-2 and TRBJ1-1; a weak D match, TRBD1 (5 bases). The CDR3 is made up of 13 amino acids. Trimming removed 9 bases at V and 0 bases at J, with 11 bases between. Germline CDR1 reads SGHTA; CDR2 reads FQGNSA. The CDR3 DNA reads TGTGCCAGTAAGCGGGGGATGAACACTGAAGCTTTCTTT. Translated, it gives CASKRGMNTEAFF.

At least ten counts were recorded for this clonotype. This beta chain was picked up by a library intended for alpha chains and is off target, so its count carries little meaning. V and J are TRBV12-3 or TRBV12-4 and TRBJ1-5; tentative D call: TRBD1 (6 bases). The CDR3 is made up of 14 amino acids. V dropped 7 bases and J dropped 7 bases, with 17 bases sitting between them. The CDR3 region has the DNA TGTGCCAGCACCGAGGGGGGGGTAGGGCAGCCCCAGCATTTT. Amino acids: CASTEGGVGQPQHF.

This clonotype occurred many times. For a library built for alpha chains, this beta chain is a stray read; little rests on its size. This sequence joins TRBV5-1 and TRBJ1-1; 7 bases match TRBD1. CDR1 SGHRS and CDR2 YFSETQ come from the germline V gene. The CDR3 spans 14 residues. Trimming at V came to 4 bases and at J to 4 bases, leaving 7 bases not matched to a gene. CDR3: CASSPGTVPTEAFF. DNA of the CDR3: TGCGCCAGCAGCCCAGGGACAGTCCCCACTGAAGCTTTCTTT.